Shown below are 5 T cell receptor beta chains from a single sample sequenced in a study of T cells and Merkel cell carcinoma outcomes. The table came from immunoSEQ multiplex PCR; TCRdb's copy has only in-frame clones and leaves some out. The top ten hold about an eighth of the sample, which has roughly 6,400 clones, about 77% seen once. Sequences were obtained from tumor tissue from Merkel cell carcinoma. All receptors come from a human donor with Merkel cell carcinoma. Some clones in this sample may be carry-over from other donors' samples.

For this clone: Relative to the germline gene, one junction end is altered; a read error may explain this. The rearrangement uses TRBV28 and TRBJ2-2; possibly TRBD1 or TRBD2 for D (5 bases each). CDR1 MDHEN and CDR2 SYDVKM come from the germline V gene. This CDR3 is built from 15 residues. CDR3 coding DNA: TGTACCAGCAGTTTATGGGGACGGCTCACCGGGGAGCTGTTTTTT. It yields the protein CTSSLWGRLTGELFF.

The CDR3 coding sequence is TGCGCCAGCAGCTTGGGTACTAGCACCACCTACGAGCAGTACTTC. It specifies CASSLGTSTTYEQYF. The chain is built from TRBV5-1 and TRBJ2-7; a weak D match, TRBD2 (6 bases). This CDR3 is 15 amino acids long. The V end was cut by 0 bases, the J end by 2 bases, with 12 bases between. Per germline, CDR1 SGHRS and CDR2 YFSETQ.

The genes are TRBV19 and TRBJ2-5; 11 nucleotides agree with TRBD2. This CDR3 is 15 amino acids long. In germline, CDR1 is LNHDA, CDR2 SQIVND (reference sequence). V dropped 7 bases and J dropped 4; count of bases not matched to a gene: 8. The CDR3 loop reads CASTPGTSGGETQYF. The CDR3 bases are TGTGCCAGTACCCCCGGGACTAGCGGAGGAGAGACCCAGTACTTC.

The chain recombines TRBV7-9 with TRBJ2-5; D may be TRBD1 (6 bases). V shed 2 bases and J shed 9 bases, with 16 bases lying between them. The germline gives CDR1 SEHNR, CDR2 FQNEAQ (reference sequence). CDR3 length: 14 amino acids. The CDR3 here is CASSLMAGATPQYF. The DNA for the CDR3 is TGTGCCAGCAGCTTAATGGCAGGGGCCACACCCCAGTACTTC.

This clone was seen more than once but under ten times. The chain couples TRBV7-2 to TRBJ1-3; unclear D gene. Germline lookup yields CDR1 SGHTA and CDR2 FQGNSA. The CDR3 has 15 amino acids. V lost 4 bases and J 0 bases, leaving 10 bases between the germline ends. The CDR3 nucleotides read TGTGCCAGCAGCTCGACGGTCCTCTCTGGAAACACCATATATTTT. Translation: CASSSTVLSGNTIYF.